The rows below give T cell receptor beta chains drawn from one sample of a study of cytomegalovirus exposure and HLA in healthy donors. The assay was immunoSEQ multiplex PCR, and TCRdb's table has in-frame clones only and misses some. The data hold roughly 45,000 clones, with around 65% observed a single time. Sequencing was performed on PBMCs. These receptors were collected from a human donor in good health. Each CDR3 is given with its conserved first and last residue. A D gene is named only where the DNA matches it firmly. Some rows have no size entry. The others give once, few or many, or a class for an expanded clone.

>TRBV29-1|few|TRBD1|14|TRBJ1-1
CSVPNRQGDTEAFF
TGCAGCGTCCCTAACAGACAGGGCGACACTGAAGCTTTCTTT
>TRBV2|.|.|16|TRBJ1-1
CASSEALAGSNTEAFF
TGTGCCAGCAGTGAAGCGCTGGCGGGGTCCAACACTGAAGCTTTCTTT
>TRBV7-9|.|TRBD1|15|TRBJ2-3
CASSLWGQGTDTQYF
TGTGCCAGCAGCTTATGGGGACAGGGCACAGATACGCAGTATTTT
>TRBV7-6|.|TRBD2|14|TRBJ2-5
CASSFRGVGETQYF
TGTGCCAGCAGCTTCCGGGGGGTGGGCGAGACCCAGTACTTC
>TRBV7-2|.|TRBD2|17|TRBJ2-3
CASSLGLAGGRIDTQYF
TGTGCCAGCAGCTTAGGACTAGCGGGGGGGCGTATAGATACGCAGTATTTT
>TRBV19|few|.|13|TRBJ2-1
CASSTGPLSRQFF
TGTGCCAGTAGTACCGGCCCTCTTTCTAGGCAGTTCTTC
>TRBV5-4|.|TRBD1|16|TRBJ2-7
CASSRGGRDRGGEQYF
TGTGCCAGCAGCAGGGGGGGCCGGGACAGGGGAGGCGAGCAGTACTTC
>TRBV30|once|TRBD2|14|TRBJ2-5
CAWSVWGGKETQYF
TGTGCCTGGAGTGTCTGGGGGGGTAAAGAGACCCAGTACTTC
>TRBV5-4|.|.|15|TRBJ2-1
CASSPASASYNEQFF
TGTGCCAGCAGCCCTGCTAGCGCCTCCTACAATGAGCAGTTCTTC
>TRBV7-6|.|TRBD2|15|TRBJ2-7
CASSSFSGGDYEQYF
TGTGCCAGCAGCTCCTTTAGCGGGGGGGACTACGAGCAGTACTTC
>TRBV4-3|.|.|14|TRBJ1-3
CASSQDLARDTIYF
TGCGCCAGCAGCCAAGATTTAGCGAGGGACACCATATATTTT
>TRBV5-8|.|.|12|TRBJ1-2
CASSLRSYGYTF
TGTGCCAGCAGCTTACGCAGCTATGGCTACACCTTC
>TRBV7-9|.|.|14|TRBJ2-1
CASSLEGAYNEQFF
TGTGCCAGCAGTCTTGAAGGGGCCTACAATGAGCAGTTCTTC
>TRBV27|.|.|13|TRBJ2-7
CASSRAGPYEQYF
TGTGCCAGCAGCAGGGCAGGCCCCTACGAGCAGTACTTC
>TRBV18|once|TRBD1|15|TRBJ1-2
CASSSNPGQIYGYTF
TGTGCCAGCTCGTCGAATCCGGGACAGATCTATGGCTACACCTTC
>TRBV5-6|.|.|16|TRBJ1-5
CASEARGRGDNQPQHF
TGTGCCAGCGAAGCCCGTGGCAGGGGTGACAATCAGCCCCAGCATTTT
>TRBV4-3|few|.|16|TRBJ1-2
CASSQTSVKRPYGYTF
TGCGCCAGCAGCCAGACCAGCGTTAAACGACCCTATGGCTACACCTTC
>TRBV5-1|.|TRBD1|13|TRBJ2-7
CASSGGQFYEQYF
TGCGCCAGCAGCGGGGGACAGTTCTACGAGCAGTACTTC
>TRBV5-1|.|TRBD2|16|TRBJ2-1
CASSRRTGGVYNEQFF
TGCGCCAGCAGCCGAAGAACGGGGGGGGTCTACAATGAGCAGTTCTTC
>TRBV7-9|few|TRBD1|16|TRBJ1-2
CASSMETGTGGYGYTF
TGTGCCAGCAGCATGGAGACCGGGACAGGGGGCTATGGCTACACCTTC
>TRBV9|.|TRBD1|15|TRBJ1-5
CASSVAGTGMEPQHF
TGTGCCAGCAGCGTAGCCGGGACAGGGATGGAGCCCCAGCATTTT
>TRBV6-5|few|.|15|TRBJ1-4
CASSYFGQGDEKLFF
TGTGCCAGCAGTTACTTTGGTCAGGGCGATGAAAAACTGTTTTTT
>TRBV29-1|.|TRBD1|13|TRBJ1-6
CSVRRGHGSPLHF
TGCAGCGTTAGAAGGGGGCATGGGTCACCCCTCCACTTT
>TRBV6-1|few|TRBD1|14|TRBJ1-5
CASTHGQGNQPQHF
TGTGCCAGCACCCACGGACAGGGCAATCAGCCCCAGCATTTT
>TRBV10-2|.|.|14|TRBJ2-2
CASSARGGTGELFF
TGCGCCAGCAGTGCCAGGGGCGGCACCGGGGAGCTGTTTTTT
>TRBV2|.|.|12|TRBJ1-1
CASSEGGAEAFF
TGTGCCAGCAGTGAAGGAGGTGCTGAAGCTTTCTTT
>TRBV5-1|.|TRBD2|15|TRBJ2-3
CASSLVLAGQHTQYF
TGCGCCAGCAGCTTGGTACTAGCGGGGCAACATACGCAGTATTTT
>TRBV7-9|.|TRBD1|15|TRBJ1-4
CASSGTGGVNEKLFF
TGTGCCAGCAGCGGCACAGGGGGGGTTAATGAAAAACTGTTTTTT
>TRBV2|few|TRBD1|15|TRBJ1-2
CASREGQGANYGYTF
TGTGCCAGCAGAGAGGGACAGGGGGCGAACTATGGCTACACCTTC
>TRBV29-1|.|TRBD2|16|TRBJ2-1
CSVEVVGLAAYNEQFF
TGCAGCGTTGAAGTTGTGGGGCTAGCGGCCTACAATGAGCAGTTCTTC
>TRBV5-1|.|.|15|TRBJ1-3
CASSLAGGTGNTIYF
TGCGCCAGCAGCTTGGCCGGCGGTACTGGAAACACCATATATTTT
>TRBV18|.|TRBD1|15|TRBJ1-5
CASSPEAGGGQPQHF
TGTGCCAGCTCACCAGAGGCAGGGGGCGGCCAGCCCCAGCATTTT
>TRBV6-1|.|.|19|TRBJ2-5
CASSEASETAIRYQETQYF
TGTGCCAGCAGTGAAGCGTCGGAGACCGCGATTCGATACCAAGAGACCCAGTACTTC
>TRBV2|.|.|15|TRBJ1-1
CASSFLQGPNTEAFF
TGTGCCAGCAGTTTCCTCCAGGGGCCCAACACTGAAGCTTTCTTT
>TRBV7-9|.|TRBD1|17|TRBJ1-5
CASSSPWDREGGQPQHF
TGTGCCAGCAGCTCCCCCTGGGACAGGGAGGGTGGTCAGCCCCAGCATTTT
>TRBV5-4|.|.|16|TRBJ1-6
CASSLLGRGLYSPLHF
TGTGCCAGCAGCTTGCTCGGCAGGGGTTTGTATTCACCCCTCCACTTT
>TRBV5-1|few|.|14|TRBJ1-6
CASQLSTGISPLHF
TGCGCCAGCCAACTCAGCACAGGTATCTCACCCCTCCACTTT
>TRBV6-1|.|.|17|TRBJ1-5
CASSEAGRGGFRQPQHF
TGTGCCAGCAGTGAGGCTGGGAGGGGAGGATTCCGTCAGCCCCAGCATTTT
>TRBV9|.|TRBD1|13|TRBJ1-2
CASSARTGSGYTF
TGTGCCAGCAGCGCCCGGACAGGGAGCGGCTACACCTTC
>TRBV5-1|few|.|14|TRBJ2-2
CASSLQENTGELFF
TGCGCCAGCAGCTTACAGGAGAACACCGGGGAGCTGTTTTTT
>TRBV29-1|.|.|12|TRBJ2-7
CSVEVRGAEQYF
TGCAGCGTTGAAGTTCGGGGTGCGGAGCAGTACTTC
>TRBV5-1|.|.|16|TRBJ1-5
CASSLGPQLSNQPQHF
TGCGCCAGCAGCCTGGGGCCACAGTTAAGCAATCAGCCCCAGCATTTT
>TRBV5-1|.|.|17|TRBJ1-6
CASSLGLESSYNSPLHF
TGCGCCAGCAGCTTGGGGTTGGAGAGCTCCTATAATTCACCCCTCCACTTT
>TRBV7-8|few|.|15|TRBJ1-4
CASSAVTGVNEKLFF
TGTGCCAGCAGCGCAGTTACAGGAGTTAATGAAAAACTGTTTTTT